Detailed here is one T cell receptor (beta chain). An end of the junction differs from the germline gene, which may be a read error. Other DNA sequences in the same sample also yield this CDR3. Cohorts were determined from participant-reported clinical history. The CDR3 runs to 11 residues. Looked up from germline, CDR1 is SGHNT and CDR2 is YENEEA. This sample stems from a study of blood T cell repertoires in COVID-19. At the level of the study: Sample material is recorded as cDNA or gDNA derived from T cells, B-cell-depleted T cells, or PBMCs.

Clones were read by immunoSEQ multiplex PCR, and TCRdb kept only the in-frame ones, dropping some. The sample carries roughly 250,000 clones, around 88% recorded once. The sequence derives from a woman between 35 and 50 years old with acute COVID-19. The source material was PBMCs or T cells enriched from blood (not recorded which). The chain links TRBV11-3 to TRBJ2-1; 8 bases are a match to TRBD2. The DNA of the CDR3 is TGTGCCAGCAGATTAGCGGGAGAGCAGTTCTTC. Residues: CASRLAGEQFF.